Listed below are T cell receptor beta chains from one sample, sequenced in a study of T-cell reconstitution after alpha-beta-depleted transplantation in children. In TCRdb, the PCR reads were re-called with MiXCR into one record per CDR3 protein. The sample includes about 230,000 distinct CDR3 sequences, around 12% of them seen just once. Specimen: PBMCs from the stem cell graft donor, collected from the stem cell graft. Receptors originate from a human donor who donated a stem cell graft to a child with acute lymphoblastic leukemia. CDR3s include the opening cysteine and the closing phenylalanine or tryptophan. D genes are given only for firm matches. The size field is filled for only some rows; it gives once, few, many or a size class.

clone_size j_call d_call v_call cdr3_aa cdr3_nt
- TRBJ2-2 TRBD2 TRBV9 CASSEGLAGTNTGELFF TGTGCCAGCAGCGAGGGGCTAGCGGGAACAAACACCGGGGAGCTGTTTTTT
many TRBJ2-3 - TRBV10-3 CAISAVDLGLPRDTQYF TGTGCCATCAGTGCAGTAGATTTGGGACTCCCACGGGATACGCAGTATTTT
many TRBJ2-7 - TRBV6-5 CASSYGPVHEQYF TGTGCCAGCAGTTACGGACCAGTTCACGAGCAGTACTTC
many TRBJ1-2 - TRBV20-1 CSARGDGYYGYTF TGCAGTGCTAGAGGGGACGGATACTATGGCTACACCTTC
many TRBJ2-5 - TRBV20-1 CSASTETQYF TGCAGTGCCTCAACAGAGACCCAGTACTTC
few TRBJ2-4 TRBD2 TRBV10-3 CAISERGLAAGGTKNIQYF TGTGCCATCAGTGAGAGGGGACTAGCGGCGGGTGGAACCAAAAACATTCAGTACTTC
many TRBJ1-2 - TRBV29-1 CSVGPLGSTNYGYTF TGCAGCGTTGGCCCTCTGGGGTCTACTAACTATGGCTACACCTTC
many TRBJ2-3 - TRBV7-2 CASSLAGRSTDTQYF TGTGCCAGCAGCTTAGCGGGGAGGAGCACAGATACGCAGTATTTT
many TRBJ2-2 - TRBV7-7 CAISEGNTGELFF TGTGCCATTTCGGAGGGGAACACCGGGGAGCTGTTTTTT
many TRBJ2-1 - TRBV18 CASSPSSSAAPRQFF TGTGCCAGCTCACCATCGAGTAGCGCTGCGCCCAGGCAGTTCTTC
few TRBJ2-7 - TRBV4-2 CASSQGNYEQYF TGTGCCAGCAGCCAGGGGAACTACGAGCAGTACTTC
- TRBJ2-5 - TRBV18 CASSVDSQETQYF TGTGCCAGCTCAGTGGATTCCCAAGAGACCCAGTACTTC
few TRBJ1-5 - TRBV6-5 CASSYPQEAISFHQPQHF TGTGCCAGCAGTTACCCACAGGAGGCGATATCTTTCCATCAGCCCCAGCATTTT
- TRBJ2-1 TRBD2 TRBV28 CASSLFIAGNNEQFF TGTGCCAGCAGTTTATTTATAGCGGGAAACAATGAGCAGTTCTTC
many TRBJ1-2 TRBD1 TRBV20-1 CSARRQGGDGYTF TGCAGTGCTAGGCGACAGGGGGGAGATGGCTACACCTTC
many TRBJ2-3 TRBD2 TRBV7-6 CASSPGVASGRLEDTQYF TGTGCCAGCAGCCCCGGGGTTGCCAGCGGGAGGTTGGAAGATACGCAGTATTTT
many TRBJ2-7 - TRBV3-1 CASSQIVLGDGEQYF TGTGCCAGCAGCCAGATTGTGCTGGGAGATGGCGAGCAGTACTTC
many TRBJ2-1 TRBD2 TRBV7-2 CASSLESSGRIDF TGTGCCAGCAGCTTAGAGAGTAGCGGGAGAATCGACTTC
many TRBJ2-7 TRBD1 TRBV5-6 CASSLRDRVRNEQYF TGTGCCAGCAGCTTACGGGACAGGGTGAGAAACGAGCAGTACTTC
- TRBJ2-4 TRBD1 TRBV5-6 CASSRDRGNIQYF TGTGCCAGCAGCCGAGACAGGGGAAACATTCAGTACTTC
- TRBJ2-1 - TRBV3-1 CATSQSGPASSYNEQFF TGTGCCACCAGCCAGTCGGGACCAGCCAGCTCCTACAATGAGCAGTTCTTC
many TRBJ2-3 - TRBV29-1 CSVADSTDTQYF TGCAGCGTTGCTGACTCTACAGATACGCAGTATTTT
many TRBJ1-1 - TRBV6-1 CASSDLSGVTTEAFF TGTGCCAGCAGTGACCTCTCGGGTGTCACCACTGAAGCTTTCTTT
many TRBJ1-3 - TRBV6-1 CASSAPEGNTIYF TGTGCCAGCAGTGCCCCCGAGGGAAACACCATATATTTT
many TRBJ2-4 - TRBV9 CASTTGNENIQYF TGTGCCAGCACCACAGGGAACGAAAACATTCAGTACTTC
many TRBJ2-7 - TRBV11-1 CASSLETSYEQYF TGTGCCAGCAGCTTAGAGACCAGCTACGAGCAGTACTTC
many TRBJ2-7 TRBD1 TRBV7-9 CASSLGTGTTYEQYF TGTGCCAGCAGCCTTGGGACAGGGACGACCTACGAGCAGTACTTC
many TRBJ2-7 TRBD2 TRBV9 CASSVAGGGYEQYF TGTGCCAGCAGCGTAGCGGGAGGGGGCTACGAGCAGTACTTC
- TRBJ2-7 TRBD1 TRBV5-1 CASSPGTAYSYEQYF TGCGCCAGCAGCCCCGGGACAGCTTACTCCTACGAGCAGTACTTC
many TRBJ1-2 - TRBV20-1 CSARVSGQSQGDYGYTF TGCAGTGCTAGAGTCTCGGGACAATCACAAGGGGACTATGGCTACACCTTC
many TRBJ2-1 - TRBV6-5 CASSYSGGFYNEQFF TGTGCCAGCAGTTACTCGGGGGGATTCTACAATGAGCAGTTCTTC
many TRBJ2-7 - TRBV20-1 CSARASNSYEQYF TGCAGTGCTAGAGCAAGCAACAGCTACGAGCAGTACTTC
- TRBJ1-1 - TRBV7-9 CASSLAGVDGTEAFF TGTGCCAGCAGCTTAGCGGGGGTAGATGGTACTGAAGCTTTCTTT
many TRBJ2-1 - TRBV18 CASSPPGIVQFF TGTGCCAGCTCACCACCTGGAATCGTTCAGTTCTTC
- TRBJ2-2 TRBD1 TRBV19 CASSTPGQGITGELFF TGTGCCAGTAGTACCCCGGGACAGGGGATTACCGGGGAGCTGTTTTTT
many TRBJ2-1 TRBD2 TRBV7-2 CASSSGREVRGEQFF TGTGCCAGCAGCTCCGGGCGGGAGGTGAGAGGGGAGCAGTTCTTC
many TRBJ1-1 - TRBV7-2 CASRPLVAEAFF TGTGCCAGCAGGCCCCTCGTGGCTGAAGCTTTCTTT
many TRBJ2-3 TRBD2 TRBV6-1 CASSPGSGRRQYF TGTGCCAGCAGTCCGGGCAGCGGGAGGAGGCAGTATTTT
many TRBJ2-7 - TRBV3-1 CASSPTRSSYEQYF TGTGCCAGCAGCCCGACTCGTTCTTCCTACGAGCAGTACTTC
many TRBJ1-5 - TRBV12-3/TRBV12-4 CASSHDNREEQPQHF TGTGCCAGCAGTCACGATAACAGGGAAGAACAGCCCCAGCATTTT
many TRBJ1-6 TRBD1 TRBV28 CASRDRYNNSPLHF TGTGCCAGCAGGGACAGGTACAACAATTCACCCCTCCACTTT
many TRBJ2-5 TRBD1 TRBV20-1 CSAIGGPGTVQETQYF TGCAGTGCTATAGGGGGACCCGGGACAGTCCAAGAGACCCAGTACTTC
- TRBJ2-7 TRBD1 TRBV27 CASSLGQGVFYEQYF TGTGCCAGCAGTTTGGGACAGGGGGTTTTCTACGAGCAGTACTTC
many TRBJ2-3 TRBD2 TRBV15 CATSRPLGLGGSRTDTQYF TGTGCCACCAGCAGACCCCTCGGTCTGGGCGGGAGTAGGACAGATACGCAGTATTTT
many TRBJ1-1 - TRBV4-3 CASRGEGSTEAFF TGCGCCAGCCGAGGGGAAGGGAGCACTGAAGCTTTCTTT
many TRBJ1-2 TRBD1 TRBV29-1 CSVEVPGQGRGYTF TGCAGCGTTGAAGTCCCCGGACAGGGCCGGGGCTACACCTTC
many TRBJ2-5 TRBD2 TRBV10-3 CAISEAGEEETQYF TGTGCCATCAGTGAGGCGGGAGAAGAAGAGACCCAGTACTTC
many TRBJ2-1 TRBD1 TRBV29-1 CSVGRQGEQFF TGCAGCGTTGGTCGACAGGGTGAGCAGTTCTTC
- TRBJ2-7 - TRBV6-2/TRBV6-3 CASSSQIYEQYF TGTGCCAGCAGTTCCCAAATCTACGAGCAGTACTTC
many TRBJ1-4 - TRBV25-1 CASSDMREKLFF TGTGCCAGCAGTGACATGAGGGAAAAACTGTTTTTT
many TRBJ2-3 - TRBV5-1 CASSLAQTTDTQYF TGCGCCAGCAGCTTGGCGCAGACCACAGATACGCAGTATTTT
- TRBJ2-1 - TRBV18 CASSPPWTDEQFF TGTGCCAGCTCACCACCGTGGACGGATGAGCAGTTCTTC
many TRBJ1-4 - TRBV7-8 CASSRTVFNEKLFF TGTGCCAGCAGCCGGACGGTTTTTAATGAAAAACTGTTTTTT
- TRBJ2-2 TRBD1 TRBV6-1 CASSRNQGARGGELFF TGTGCCAGCAGTCGGAACCAGGGGGCGAGGGGCGGGGAGCTGTTTTTT
many TRBJ1-1 - TRBV4-2 CASSQEGVKMGEAFF TGTGCCAGCAGCCAAGAGGGGGTGAAGATGGGTGAAGCTTTCTTT